The 31 T cell receptor beta chains below all came from one sample that was sequenced in a study of blood T cell repertoires in COVID-19. Data came from immunoSEQ multiplex PCR; TCRdb stores just in-frame clones and leaves some out. The sample shows 350,000 to 400,000 clones, over 75% of them seen only once. The material sequenced was PBMCs or T cells enriched from blood (not recorded which). The receptors here all came from a woman under 40 who had recovered from COVID-19.

The CDR3 DNA follows: TGTGCTAGTGGTTTAGGGGATCGTCACAATGAGCAGTTCTTC. Encoded protein: CASGLGDRHNEQFF. The chain links TRBV12-5 to TRBJ2-1; tentatively, D is TRBD1 (5 bases). V was pared by 3 bases and J by 5 bases, with 11 bases between. The CDR3 contains 14 residues. Germline lookup yields CDR1 LGHNT and CDR2 FRNRAP.

The chain uses TRBV2 and TRBJ2-6; 7 nucleotides align to TRBD1. The V gene end was trimmed by 6 bases and the J gene end by 6 bases; junction bases not matched to a gene: 8. Germline V gene lookup returns CDR1 SNHLY and CDR2 FYNNEI. This CDR3 is built from 15 residues. CDR3 sequence reads: CASSVTGTEANVLTF. The CDR3 DNA follows: TGTGCCAGCAGCGTTACCGGGACAGAGGCCAACGTCCTGACTTTC. Combining the CDR3 with reference TRBV2 and TRBJ2-6 gives the whole variable domain EPEVTQTPSHQVTQMGQEVILRCVPISNHLYFYWYRQILGQKVEFLVSFYNNEISEKSEIFDDQFSVERPDGSNFTLKIRSTKLEDSAMYFCASSVTGTEANVLTFGAGSRLTVL.

Concerning this clone: Relative to the germline gene, one junction end is altered; a read error may explain this. The chain couples TRBV28 to TRBJ1-1; TRBD1 aligns across 8 bases. Germline V gene sequence: CDR1 MDHEN, CDR2 SYDVKM. The CDR3 contains 17 residues. This CDR3 is CATSRTPGQGRNTEAFF. The CDR3 nucleotides are TGTGCCACCAGTCGCACCCCTGGACAGGGAAGGAACACTGAAGCTTTCTTT. Based on the CDR3 plus reference TRBV28 and TRBJ1-1, the full variable domain is DVKVTQSSRYLVKRTGEKVFLECVQDMDHENMFWYRQDPGLGLRLIYFSYDVKMKEKGDIPEGYSVSREKKERFSLILESASTNQTSMYLCATSRTPGQGRNTEAFFGQGTRLTVV.

V is TRBV19 and J is TRBJ2-7; 9 positions agree with TRBD1. Germline V CDR1 and CDR2: LNHDA, SQIVND (reference sequence). CDR3 length: 14 residues. Unmatched junction bases numbered 3, after V lost 1 base and J lost 5 bases. The DNA of the CDR3 is TGTGCCAGTAGTATAGGGGACAGGGCCCACGAGCAGTACTTC. Protein: CASSIGDRAHEQYF.

This chain connects TRBV2 to TRBJ2-2, with 7 bases identical to TRBD1. The CDR3 sequence is 14 residues long. Germline V gene sequence: CDR1 SNHLY, CDR2 FYNNEI. Trimming at V came to 7 bases and at J to 2 bases, leaving 4 bases not matched to a gene. This CDR3 reads CASKRTGNTGELFF. CDR3 in DNA: TGTGCCAGCAAGCGGACAGGCAACACCGGGGAGCTGTTTTTT.

The chain couples TRBV6-1 to TRBJ1-3; perhaps TRBD1 as D (6 bases). The V end lost 3 bases, the J end lost 3 bases, and 9 bases lay between the germline ends. The germline CDR1 and CDR2 sequences are MNHNS and SASEGT. The CDR3 is 14 residues long. The CDR3 loop is CASSDDRFGNTIYF. DNA for the CDR3: TGTGCCAGCAGTGATGACAGGTTTGGAAACACCATATATTTT.

The chain is built from TRBV4-1 and TRBJ2-7; 12 bases are a match to TRBD2. The CDR3 has 17 residues. V dropped 0 bases and J dropped 3; count of bases not matched to a gene: 6. The germline V gene has CDR1 MGHRA and CDR2 YSYEKL. The CDR3 is CASSQEPLAGGNYEQYF. In DNA form, the CDR3 reads TGCGCCAGCAGCCAAGAGCCCCTAGCGGGAGGGAACTACGAGCAGTACTTC.

V and J are TRBV19 and TRBJ2-3; perhaps TRBD1 as D (6 bases). Trimming took off 2 bases at V and 5 bases at J, with 8 bases between the two ends. This CDR3 contains 13 residues. The germline CDR1 and CDR2 sequences are LNHDA and SQIVND (reference sequence). The CDR3: CASSIRGRDTQYF. The DNA of the CDR3 is TGTGCCAGTAGTATAAGGGGGAGAGATACGCAGTATTTT.

The V call is TRBV28, the J call TRBJ1-2, with a possible D match to TRBD1 (5 bases). V was clipped by 4 bases and J by 5 bases, with 17 bases between them. CDR1 is MDHEN, CDR2 SYDVKM, per germline. The length of the CDR3 is 15 residues. This CDR3 reads CASSSQGFRFYGYTF. For the CDR3, the DNA is TGTGCCAGCAGTTCGCAGGGATTTAGATTTTATGGCTACACCTTC.

The chain employs TRBV28 and TRBJ2-3; TRBD1 matches at 8 bases. V lost 6 bases and J lost 3; bases outside the gene matches: 8. Germline V lookup: CDR1 MDHEN, CDR2 SYDVKM. The CDR3 is 15 amino acids. The CDR3: CASRAGGSGTDTQYF. CDR3 nucleotide sequence: TGTGCCAGCAGGGCAGGGGGCTCAGGTACAGATACGCAGTATTTT.

Only one count was recorded for this clone. The rearrangement uses TRBV7-6 and TRBJ2-3, with 11 bases lining up with TRBD2. The CDR3 extends over 17 amino acids. Germline lookup yields CDR1 SGHVS and CDR2 FNYEAQ. V lost 4 bases to trimming and J lost 2 bases; unmatched junction nucleotides: 8. The CDR3 loop is CASSSYTSGGFTDTQYF. CDR3 DNA: TGTGCCAGCAGCTCCTACACTAGCGGGGGCTTCACAGATACGCAGTATTTT.

V and J are TRBV15 and TRBJ2-7, with D perhaps matching TRBD2 (5 bases). Per germline, CDR1 LNHNV and CDR2 YYDKDF (reference sequence). The CDR3 extends over 16 amino acids. Deletions cut 1 base from V and 1 base from J, with 14 bases between. The CDR3, as DNA: TGTGCCACCAGCAGAGGGTCGGGGTCAGGATCCTACGAGCAGTACTTC. It translates to CATSRGSGSGSYEQYF.

J is TRBJ2-1 and V is TRBV5-6, with TRBD2 as a possible D gene (6 bases). The germline V and J ends were trimmed by 4 bases and 2 bases, with 19 bases remaining between them. The CDR3 covers 17 residues. The germline V gene encodes CDR1 SGHDT and CDR2 YYEEEE. In DNA, the CDR3 is TGTGCCAGCAGCGGGGGGACGGGCTCGGTCACCTACAATGAGCAGTTCTTC. Translation: CASSGGTGSVTYNEQFF.

Only a few counts were recorded for this clone. The V call is TRBV10-3, the J call TRBJ2-7; 13 bases fit TRBD2. Losses at the gene ends were 0 bases for V and 6 bases for J; bases not matched to a gene: 11. CDR3 length: 18 amino acids. Per germline, CDR1 ENHRY and CDR2 SYGVKD. CDR3 region: CAISESTGWTSGRTEQYF. CDR3 coding DNA: TGTGCCATCAGTGAGTCGACCGGATGGACTAGCGGGAGAACCGAGCAGTACTTC.

The chain joins TRBV12-3 or TRBV12-4 to TRBJ1-2; possible D gene TRBD1, 6 bases. CDR3 length: 13 residues. The germline V and J ends were trimmed by 3 bases and 7 bases, with 12 bases remaining between them. CDR3 DNA: TGTGCCAGCAGTTTTAGCAGGGGCTCTGGCTACACCTTC. Protein product: CASSFSRGSGYTF.

A few counts support this clone. The J gene is TRBJ2-7, the V gene TRBV5-6, with D perhaps matching TRBD1 (5 bases). The CDR3 loop spans 14 amino acids. V lost 0 bases, J lost 2 bases, and 9 bases lay in between. Germline assignment: CDR1 SGHDT and CDR2 YYEEEE. CDR3 DNA sequence: TGTGCCAGCAGCTTGGGACAGAGCGCCTACGAGCAGTACTTC. Encoded protein: CASSLGQSAYEQYF.

The CDR3 protein is CASSPPEGAEAFF. The CDR3 DNA follows: TGTGCCAGCAGCCCCCCGGAGGGAGCTGAAGCTTTCTTT. V gene TRBV7-9 combines with J gene TRBJ1-1, with no clear D. The CDR3 contains 13 residues. V lost 5 bases and J lost 6, with 13 bases in between. Germline values: CDR1 SEHNR, CDR2 FQNEAQ (reference sequence).

The gene calls are TRBV18 and TRBJ1-2, with 9 bases lining up with TRBD1. Unmatched junction bases numbered 5, after V lost 0 bases and J lost 6 bases. CDR1 and CDR2 from the germline V gene are KGHSH and LQKENI. The CDR3 consists of 15 residues. CDR3 in DNA: TGTGCCAGCTCACCACCGGGACAGGGATTGAATGGCTACACCTTC. This gives the protein CASSPPGQGLNGYTF.

The chain uses TRBV7-9 and TRBJ1-5, with 8 nucleotides matching TRBD1. This CDR3 spans 14 amino acids. Germline V CDR1 and CDR2: SEHNR, FQNEAQ (reference sequence). V lost 4 bases to trimming and J lost 5 bases; unmatched junction nucleotides: 4. The CDR3 loop is CASSSTGVDQPQHF. Here the CDR3 DNA reads TGTGCCAGCAGCTCGACAGGGGTTGATCAGCCCCAGCATTTT.

The rearrangement uses TRBV12-3 or TRBV12-4 and TRBJ1-2; weak D call: TRBD1 (6 bases). Trimming removed 3 bases from V and 4 bases from J, with 9 bases in between. This CDR3 region has 13 residues. The chain's CDR3 is CASSFGQLYGYTF. The CDR3, as DNA: TGTGCCAGCAGTTTCGGACAGCTCTATGGCTACACCTTC.

The chain employs TRBV27 and TRBJ1-2, with TRBD1 matching 8 bases. V lost 6 bases and J lost 6; bases outside the gene matches: 12. Germline V lookup: CDR1 MNHEY, CDR2 SMNVEV (reference sequence). This CDR3 has 15 residues. CDR3 region: CASRSADRDIHGYTF. DNA for the CDR3: TGTGCCAGCAGGTCGGCGGACAGGGACATCCATGGCTACACCTTC.

The rearrangement links TRBV18 to TRBJ1-5; D is possibly TRBD1 (5 bases). Per the germline V gene, CDR1 is KGHSH and CDR2 is LQKENI. The ends were cut back, 6 bases at V and 0 bases at J, with 15 bases in the middle. The CDR3 has 16 residues. The CDR3 spells CASSRGRSYSNQPQHF. The CDR3 nucleotides are TGTGCCAGCTCGCGGGGCAGGAGTTATAGCAATCAGCCCCAGCATTTT.

This clone was seen more than once but under ten times. The V gene is TRBV6-5, the J gene TRBJ2-3; 7 bases match TRBD1. The V gene end was trimmed by 5 bases and the J gene end by 10 bases; junction bases not matched to a gene: 12. Germline V gene lookup returns CDR1 MNHEY and CDR2 SVGAGI. This CDR3 contains 14 residues. The CDR3 spells CASSKRTGPSPQYF. The CDR3 DNA reads as TGTGCCAGCAGTAAAAGGACAGGTCCGAGTCCGCAGTATTTT.

This rearrangement joins TRBV24-1 to TRBJ1-2; D call uncertain. From germline, CDR1 is KGHDR and CDR2 SFDVKD. The CDR3 has 13 residues. The V end was cut by 7 bases, the J end by 1 base, with 9 bases between. The CDR3 here is CATSIQINYGYTF. As DNA, the CDR3 is TGTGCCACCAGCATACAGATTAACTATGGCTACACCTTC.

CDR3 coding DNA: TGTGCCACCCAACGGTTACAGGGTGGGGGCTACACCTTC. Translation: CATQRLQGGGYTF. The V and J genes are TRBV15 and TRBJ1-2, with TRBD1 as a possible D gene (6 bases). The germline CDR1 and CDR2 sequences are LNHNV and YYDKDF (reference sequence). This CDR3 is built from 13 residues. Trimming pared 8 bases from V and 8 bases from J, leaving 18 bases between.

This clone was recorded only once. The same CDR3 can be traced to other DNA sequences in this sample. The chain joins TRBV9 to TRBJ2-7, with D possibly TRBD1 on 5 matching bases. V dropped 0 bases and J dropped 4 bases, with 11 bases sitting between them. The CDR3 has 14 residues. In germline, CDR1 is SGDLS, CDR2 YYNGEE. CDR3 protein: CASSVGGSGYEQYF. CDR3 coding DNA: TGTGCCAGCAGCGTAGGGGGCTCGGGTTACGAGCAGTACTTC.

This chain uses TRBV9 with TRBJ1-4, with a tentative D call TRBD1 (6 bases). CDR3 size: 16 residues. Germline V gives CDR1 SGDLS, CDR2 YYNGEE. The ends were cut back, 4 bases at V and 8 bases at J, with 21 bases in the middle. For the CDR3, the DNA is TGTGCCAGCAGCCTCTCGTTGGGAGGGGGTGGCGAAAAACTGTTTTTT. Protein: CASSLSLGGGGEKLFF.

This chain connects TRBV27 to TRBJ1-1, with 8 nucleotides matching TRBD1. The CDR3 is 17 amino acids. Germline assignment: CDR1 MNHEY and CDR2 SMNVEV (reference sequence). V was clipped by 6 bases and J by 1 base; unmatched bases: 13. The CDR3 sequence: CASSQIGTGLRNTEAFF. CDR3 in DNA: TGTGCCAGCAGCCAAATCGGGACAGGATTAAGGAACACTGAAGCTTTCTTT.

This chain uses TRBV5-1 with TRBJ2-4, with D maybe TRBD1 (6 bases). The CDR3 length is 16 residues. From germline, CDR1 is SGHRS and CDR2 YFSETQ. The V end lost 2 bases, the J end lost 1 base, and 13 bases lay between the germline ends. CDR3 protein: CASSLDQRGAKNIQYF. The DNA of the CDR3 is TGCGCCAGCAGCTTAGACCAAAGGGGGGCCAAAAACATTCAGTACTTC.

The chain combines TRBV4-1 with TRBJ2-2; 7 bases fit TRBD1. This CDR3 spans 15 amino acids. Germline loops: CDR1 MGHRA, CDR2 YSYEKL. J gave up 5 bases and V 4 bases, and 7 bases lay outside the gene matches. In nucleotides, the CDR3 is TGCGCCAGCAGCCGAGCGTCACAGGGGACCGGGGAGCTGTTTTTT. Amino acid sequence: CASSRASQGTGELFF.

A single count supports this clone. This chain uses TRBV3-1 (or the pseudogene TRBV3-2) with TRBJ1-2; D remains ambiguous. The V end was cut by 4 bases, the J end by 4 bases, with 7 bases between. This CDR3 has 12 amino acids. In germline, CDR1 is LGHDT, CDR2 YNNKEL (reference sequence). CDR3 protein: CASSPGFYGYTF. CDR3 coding DNA: TGTGCCAGCAGCCCAGGCTTCTATGGCTACACCTTC.